These 25 T cell receptor beta chains were sequenced from one sample in a study of blood T cell repertoires in COVID-19. Generated by immunoSEQ multiplex PCR, the TCRdb table keeps only in-frame clones and is missing some. This sample has tens of thousands of clones, with roughly 80% found just once. The sequenced sample consisted of peripheral blood. These receptors were collected from a woman aged 80 or over with active or convalescent COVID-19.

V is TRBV2 and J is TRBJ1-2, with unresolved D. Trimming shortened V by 6 bases and J by 7 bases, and 9 bases separated the two germline ends. The CDR3 has 11 amino acids. CDR1 and CDR2 from the germline V gene are SNHLY and FYNNEI. The CDR3 spells CASSVAIGYTF. The CDR3 DNA follows: TGTGCCAGCAGCGTCGCTATTGGCTACACCTTC.

This clone was seen a handful of times. V gene TRBV6-4 combines with J gene TRBJ1-5; 10 bases are shared with TRBD1. This CDR3 is built from 20 residues. CDR1 and CDR2 from the germline V gene are MRHNA and SNTAGT. J was trimmed by 0 bases and V by 0 bases; bases with no gene match: 11. This CDR3 reads CASSDSIDRGPPHSNQPQHF. The CDR3 nucleotides are TGTGCCAGCAGTGACTCGATTGACAGGGGGCCGCCCCATAGCAATCAGCCCCAGCATTTT.

The V call is TRBV16, the J call TRBJ1-1; D may be TRBD1 (6 bases). Trimming left V 2 bases short and J 4 bases short, with 11 bases between. The germline CDR1 and CDR2 sequences are KGHSY and FQNENV. CDR3 size: 14 residues. CDR3 bases: TGTGCCAGCAGCCAAGCTAGGACAGCCACTGAAGCTTTCTTT. Translated: CASSQARTATEAFF.

This chain joins TRBV29-1 and TRBJ1-5; D not certain. The CDR3 totals 12 residues. Deletions cut 5 bases from V and 3 bases from J, with 8 bases between. Germline V CDR1 and CDR2: SQVTM, ANQGSEA. The CDR3 nucleotides read TGCAGCGTTCTAAGTGACAATCAGCCCCAGCATTTT. This translates into CSVLSDNQPQHF. Looking up the rest from reference TRBV29-1 and TRBJ1-5 gives the full variable domain: SAVISQKPSRDICQRGTSLTIQCQVDSQVTMMFWYRQQPGQSLTLIATANQGSEATYESGFVIDKFPISRPNLTFSTLTVSNMSPEDSSIYLCSVLSDNQPQHFGDGTRLSIL.

The chain carries TRBV29-1 and TRBJ2-1; weak D call: TRBD1 (5 bases). Germline V gene lookup returns CDR1 SQVTM and CDR2 ANQGSEA. The V end was cut by 6 bases, the J end by 6 bases, with 15 bases between. The CDR3 runs to 13 residues. The CDR3: CSVARRTLNEQFF. The CDR3 region has the DNA TGCAGCGTCGCCAGAAGGACACTCAATGAGCAGTTCTTC.

A word on this clone: This sample also contains other DNA sequences that code for the same CDR3. The chain couples TRBV7-2 to TRBJ2-7; no reliable D call. This CDR3 is built from 11 residues. V was trimmed by 3 bases and J by 3 bases, leaving 3 bases between them. Germline V gene lookup returns CDR1 SGHTA and CDR2 FQGNSA. The CDR3 sequence is CASSLYYEQYF. The CDR3 DNA is TGTGCCAGCAGCTTGTACTACGAGCAGTACTTC. Looking up the rest from reference TRBV7-2 and TRBJ2-7 gives the full variable domain: GAGVSQSPSNKVTEKGKDVELRCDPISGHTALYWYRQSLGQGLEFLIYFQGNSAPDKSGLPSDRFSAERTGGSVSTLTIQRTQQEDSAVYLCASSLYYEQYFGPGTRLTVT.

This CDR3 reads CASSQDQGTEAFF. CDR3 nucleotides: TGCGCCAGCAGCCAAGATCAGGGAACTGAAGCTTTCTTT. The chain links TRBV4-1 to TRBJ1-1; the D gene is possibly TRBD1 (5 bases). Deletions cut 0 bases from V and 5 bases from J, with 7 bases between. Germline loops: CDR1 MGHRA, CDR2 YSYEKL. This CDR3 has 13 amino acids.

The chain combines TRBV20-1 with TRBJ1-1; D gene unclear. The CDR3 totals 11 residues. Germline CDR1 and CDR2: DFQATT and SNEGSKA (reference sequence). The CDR3 DNA reads as TGCAGGGTTGCGCGGGAGACTGAAGCTTTCTTT. Its protein is CRVARETEAFF.

V usage is TRBV28 and J usage is TRBJ2-7; tentative D call: TRBD2 (7 bases). Trimming took off 6 bases at V and 7 bases at J, with 19 bases between the two ends. CDR3 length equals 14 residues. Germline lookup yields CDR1 MDHEN and CDR2 SYDVKM. The CDR3 loop reads CASSRGGASWEQYF. The CDR3 bases are TGTGCCAGCAGCCGCGGGGGCGCGTCTTGGGAGCAGTACTTC. The variable domain in full, completed from reference TRBV28 and TRBJ2-7, reads DVKVTQSSRYLVKRTGEKVFLECVQDMDHENMFWYRQDPGLGLRLIYFSYDVKMKEKGDIPEGYSVSREKKERFSLILESASTNQTSMYLCASSRGGASWEQYFGPGTRLTVT.

The gene calls are TRBV3-1 (or the pseudogene TRBV3-2) and TRBJ2-1; TRBD2 aligns across 9 bases. Germline V gene lookup returns CDR1 LGHDT and CDR2 YNNKEL (reference sequence). With 1 base clipped from V and 3 bases from J, the junction kept 10 bases outside the gene matches. CDR3 length: 18 amino acids. The DNA of the CDR3 is TGTGCCAGCAGCCAAGGGTCGGCGGGGGGGCTCTTCTACAATGAGCAGTTCTTC. Translation gives CASSQGSAGGLFYNEQFF.

The chain has TRBV24-1 and TRBJ2-3; a weak D match, TRBD2 (7 bases). The CDR3 is 17 residues long. Germline V gene data show CDR1 as KGHDR and CDR2 as SFDVKD. V was cut by 4 bases and J by 5 bases, with 21 bases left in between. Written as DNA, the CDR3 is TGTGCCACCAGTGACGGGGGCAGCGGGAAGGGAAAAGATACGCAGTATTTT. Translation: CATSDGGSGKGKDTQYF.

The genes are TRBV7-2 and TRBJ2-7; TRBD2 is a possible D gene (6 bases). Germline V lookup: CDR1 SGHTA, CDR2 FQGNSA. The V end was cut by 2 bases, the J end by 6 bases, with 8 bases between. This CDR3 has 12 amino acids. CDR3 amino acids: CASSLMGGEQYF. CDR3 DNA sequence: TGTGCCAGCAGCTTAATGGGGGGCGAGCAGTACTTC. Using reference TRBV7-2 and TRBJ2-7 for the parts outside the CDR3, the full variable domain is GAGVSQSPSNKVTEKGKDVELRCDPISGHTALYWYRQSLGQGLEFLIYFQGNSAPDKSGLPSDRFSAERTGGSVSTLTIQRTQQEDSAVYLCASSLMGGEQYFGPGTRLTVT.

The chain carries TRBV13 and TRBJ1-3; a possible D gene is TRBD1 (6 bases). The CDR3 sequence is 20 residues long. The V gene lost 5 bases and the J gene lost 0 bases, with 26 bases spanning the gap. Germline V gene data show CDR1 as PRHDT and CDR2 as FYEKMQ (reference sequence). The CDR3 spells CASSPRPYGQSHSSGNTIYF. For the CDR3, the DNA is TGTGCCAGCAGCCCCCGTCCTTACGGACAGTCACATTCCTCTGGAAACACCATATATTTT.

The chain links TRBV25-1 to TRBJ2-3, with 11 bases that match TRBD2. J was trimmed by 4 bases and V by 1 base; bases with no gene match: 1. In germline, CDR1 is MGHDK, CDR2 SYGVNS. There are 15 residues in the CDR3. The CDR3 loop reads CASSESSGGPDTQYF. CDR3 nucleotide sequence: TGTGCCAGCAGTGAATCTAGCGGGGGGCCAGATACGCAGTATTTT.

The CDR3 DNA is TGTGCCAGCAGCTTTCAGCGGGGGGGCTACAATGAGCAGTTCTTC. It is translated as CASSFQRGGYNEQFF. V and J are TRBV7-2 and TRBJ2-1; 10 bases are a match to TRBD2. Trimming cost V 3 bases and J 3 bases; bases outside gene matches: 2. CDR1 and CDR2 (germline): SGHTA, FQGNSA. CDR3 length: 15 residues.

The V call is TRBV19, the J call TRBJ1-1; TRBD1 matches at 7 bases. CDR1 and CDR2 (germline): LNHDA, SQIVND (reference sequence). The junction had 5 bases not matched to a gene; V was cut back by 9 bases and J by 4 bases. The CDR3 consists of 12 residues. For the CDR3, the DNA is TGTGCCAGCACAGGGGCGAGCACTGAAGCTTTCTTT. Translating gives CASTGASTEAFF.

The rearrangement links TRBV6-5 to TRBJ2-7; D unresolved. This CDR3 is built from 14 residues. Trimming removed 7 bases from V and 2 bases from J, with 15 bases in between. CDR1 is MNHEY and CDR2 is SVGAGI in the germline V gene. The CDR3 DNA is TGTGCCAGCATGTTTGGTGACGGAGCCTACGAGCAGTACTTC. Its translation: CASMFGDGAYEQYF.

The chain uses TRBV18 and TRBJ2-1, with TRBD2 matching over 13 bases. CDR1 is KGHSH and CDR2 is LQKENI in the germline V gene. This CDR3 comprises 18 residues. The junction had 9 bases not matched to a gene; V was cut back by 4 bases and J by 3 bases. The CDR3 DNA reads TGTGCCAGCTCACAAACTTGGACTAGCGGGAGTATCTACAATGAGCAGTTCTTC. The encoded protein is CASSQTWTSGSIYNEQFF.

The chain couples TRBV6-5 to TRBJ1-3; TRBD1 is a possible D gene (6 bases). Per germline, CDR1 MNHEY and CDR2 SVGAGI. The V end lost 3 bases, the J end lost 2 bases, and 11 bases lay between the germline ends. The CDR3 has 15 residues. CDR3: CASSYGTGTGNTIYF. For the CDR3, the DNA is TGTGCCAGCAGTTATGGTACAGGGACTGGAAACACCATATATTTT.

V is TRBV12-5 and J is TRBJ2-7; a weak D match, TRBD2 (7 bases). The germline V gene has CDR1 LGHNT and CDR2 FRNRAP. Trimming removed 6 bases at V and 2 bases at J, with 17 bases between. The CDR3 covers 15 residues. The CDR3 DNA reads as TGTGCTAGTGGCCCCCTGGGGGGGCGACCCTACGAGCAGTACTTC. It is translated as CASGPLGGRPYEQYF.

V and J are TRBV3-1 (or the pseudogene TRBV3-2) and TRBJ2-1; 9 bases are shared with TRBD1. Germline loops: CDR1 LGHDT, CDR2 YNNKEL (reference sequence). The V and J ends lost 3 bases and 4 bases, in that order; junction bases with no gene match: 4. This CDR3 has 15 amino acids. CDR3 nucleotides: TGTGCCAGCAGCCAGGGACAGGGAAGTTACAATGAGCAGTTCTTC. This codes for CASSQGQGSYNEQFF.

This clone has a handful of counts. The V and J genes are TRBV24-1 and TRBJ2-3, with D possibly TRBD2 on 6 matching bases. This CDR3 spans 14 amino acids. Deletions cut 4 bases from V and 6 bases from J, with 13 bases between. Per germline, CDR1 KGHDR and CDR2 SFDVKD. The CDR3 is CATSDLAGGDTQYF. DNA for the CDR3: TGTGCCACCAGTGACCTTGCTGGGGGGGATACGCAGTATTTT.

This clone showed up just once. This rearrangement joins TRBV6-4 to TRBJ2-5; 11 bases line up with TRBD2. V lost 5 bases and J lost 2; bases outside the gene matches: 4. The germline V gene has CDR1 MRHNA and CDR2 SNTAGT. The CDR3 spans 15 residues. The CDR3 bases are TGTGCCAGCAGTAGACTAGCGGGGCCACAAGAGACCCAGTACTTC. Amino acids: CASSRLAGPQETQYF.

The rearrangement links TRBV5-4 to TRBJ2-2; D is unresolved. The V end was cut by 1 base, the J end by 1 base, with 11 bases between. Germline-derived CDR1 and CDR2 are SGHNT and YYREEE (reference sequence). CDR3 length equals 16 residues. The CDR3 protein is CASSLPGRMNTGELFF. Here the CDR3 DNA reads TGTGCCAGCAGCTTGCCTGGGCGAATGAACACCGGGGAGCTGTTTTTT.

This chain uses TRBV2 with TRBJ1-1; possible D gene TRBD1, 6 bases. Looked up from germline, CDR1 is SNHLY and CDR2 is FYNNEI. The CDR3 is 14 residues long. The V and J ends lost 7 bases and 0 bases respectively, with 12 bases between them. The CDR3 region is CASIRTVMNTEAFF. The CDR3 region has the DNA TGTGCCAGCATAAGGACAGTTATGAACACTGAAGCTTTCTTT.